This paragraph reports one T cell receptor (beta chain). Libraries were prepared by immunoSEQ multiplex PCR; TCRdb keeps only in-frame clonotypes and omits some of them. This sample has around 140,000 clones, with over 75% found just once. The CDR3 sequence is 15 residues long. CDR1 LGHNA and CDR2 YNFKEQ come from the germline V gene. Trimming at V came to 1 base and at J to 6 bases, leaving 4 bases not matched to a gene. This sample was taken from a study of OX40 agonist ivuxolimab in advanced cancers. The sequencing used CD4+ or CD8+ T cells sorted from blood, collected in a trial of the OX40 agonist ivuxolimab. This chain uses TRBV4-2 with TRBJ2-3; 10 nucleotides line up with TRBD2. The source of this sequence is an adult with an advanced solid tumor such as melanoma, head and neck, liver or kidney cancer. The CDR3 reads CASSQGAGGGDTQYF. The DNA of the CDR3 is TGTGCCAGCAGCCAAGGAGCGGGAGGGGGGGATACGCAGTATTTT.